The TCR beta chain under discussion was sequenced for a study of cytomegalovirus exposure and HLA in healthy donors. The CDR3 contains 15 residues. Per the germline V gene, CDR1 is KGHSH and CDR2 is LQKENI. The V gene lost 5 bases and the J gene lost 5 bases, with 16 bases spanning the gap. It was with 60 Vbeta and 13 Jbeta primers that the PCR ran. Data came from immunoSEQ multiplex PCR; TCRdb stores just in-frame clones and leaves some out. The table includes 150,000 to 200,000 clones, less than 85% detected once. On this clone itself: Its antigen is not known.

Healthy bone marrow donors formed the donor group. Overall study results and limits: Judged likely to be a sequencing artifact was a cluster of highly shared sequence variants.

The clonotype comes from a man aged 40-49 years in good health and CMV-seronegative. Sequencing input: PBMCs. V and J are TRBV18 and TRBJ2-1; D may be TRBD2 (6 bases). CDR3 residues: CASSGDSGFNNEQFF. CDR3 sequence (DNA): TGTGCCAGCTCAGGCGACAGCGGGTTCAACAATGAGCAGTTCTTC.